The clone carrying this T cell receptor (beta chain) was seen just once. Its antigen is undetermined. The sample comes from a study of shared clonotypes between healthy human individuals. Naive CD45RA+ and memory CD45RA-negative subsets were split from CD4+ cells. Sorted subsets were amplified in replicate PCRs using 150 to 250 ng DNA, tens of thousands of T cell genomes. Clones were sequenced by immunoSEQ multiplex PCR, and TCRdb holds only the in-frame ones, with some missing. The data hold some 2,500,000 clones, with around 92% observed a single time. General observations from the study: Clonotypes which were not shared had lower generation probabilities than clonotypes that all four donors shared.

V lost 2 bases to trimming and J lost 1 base, with 1 base between them. Germline CDR1 is MNHNY and CDR2 is SVGAGI (reference sequence). The CDR3 is 12 residues long. This chain joins TRBV6-6 and TRBJ2-3; D remains unclear. The clonotype comes from a man younger than 30 in good health. Some clones in this sample may be carry-over from other donors' samples. The sequenced sample was naive CD4+ T cells from PBMCs. The subset here: CD45RA+ positively selected. This CDR3 reads CASSYGTDTQYF. In DNA, the CDR3 is TGTGCCAGCAGTTACGGCACAGATACGCAGTATTTT.